This T cell receptor (beta chain) is drawn from a study of cytomegalovirus exposure and HLA in healthy donors. The CDR3 is 13 residues long. The germline CDR1 and CDR2 sequences are MNHNS and SASEGT. The V end was cut by 3 bases, the J end by 0 bases, with 3 bases between. The PCR ran on 60 Vbeta and 13 Jbeta primers. Some clones are missing from TCRdb's copy, which holds only in-frame ones; the method was immunoSEQ multiplex PCR. This sample has around 120,000 clones, with approximately 78% found just once. Comment on this clone: Its specificity is unknown.

Study results and caveats: Certain sequence variants were highly shared and formed a cluster, and this cluster was likely a sequencing artifact. A later analysis appeared to link common viral pathogens to several of the most significant clusters.

Every donor was a healthy person donating bone marrow. Sequencing input: PBMCs. V gene TRBV6-1 combines with J gene TRBJ1-5; D call uncertain. The source of this sequence is a human donor in good health. The DNA for the CDR3 is TGTGCCAGCAGTGATTATAGCAATCAGCCCCAGCATTTT. This encodes CASSDYSNQPQHF.